Each of the 25 T cell receptor beta chains below was sequenced from the same sample in a study of blood T cell repertoires in COVID-19. The assay was immunoSEQ multiplex PCR, and TCRdb's table has in-frame clones only and misses some. The data hold more than 250,000 clones, with approximately 88% observed a single time. Input material: PBMCs or T cells enriched from blood (not recorded which). These TCRs come from a woman aged 40 to 50 with acute COVID-19.

The chain employs TRBV4-2 and TRBJ1-3, with TRBD1 matching 7 bases. Trimming removed 4 bases from V and 0 bases from J; junction bases left unmatched: 6. The CDR3 contains 16 residues. Germline V CDR1 and CDR2: LGHNA, YNFKEQ. Here the CDR3 DNA reads TGTGCCAGCAGCCGAGACAGGGTCAGCTCTGGAAACACCATATATTTT. Protein product: CASSRDRVSSGNTIYF.

This chain uses TRBV11-2 with TRBJ2-2; D gene uncertain. Between the trimmed V and J ends, which lost 0 bases and 3 bases, there was a span of 11 bases. The CDR3 runs to 16 residues. The V gene's germline CDR1 is SGHAT and CDR2 FQNNGV. Here the CDR3 DNA reads TGTGCCAGCAGCTTAGATCCTAAGCCCGACACCGGGGAGCTGTTTTTT. This gives the protein CASSLDPKPDTGELFF.

This sequence joins TRBV5-1 and TRBJ2-1; D ambiguous. With 2 bases removed from V and 7 bases from J, the gap between germline ends came to 4 bases. Germline V gives CDR1 SGHRS, CDR2 YFSETQ. This CDR3 has 11 amino acids. The CDR3 DNA sequence: TGCGCCAGCAGCTTACGGAATGAGCAGTTCTTC. It encodes CASSLRNEQFF.

The chain links TRBV7-9 to TRBJ1-4; 7 positions agree with TRBD1. Looked up from germline, CDR1 is SEHNR and CDR2 is FQNEAQ (reference sequence). This CDR3 region has 14 residues. V lost 5 bases to trimming and J lost 5 bases; unmatched junction nucleotides: 5. The CDR3: CASSVGQANEKLFF. The CDR3, as DNA: TGTGCCAGCAGCGTTGGACAGGCGAATGAAAAACTGTTTTTT.

This chain joins TRBV18 and TRBJ1-1; D not resolved. Germline lookup yields CDR1 KGHSH and CDR2 LQKENI. The V and J ends lost 0 bases and 0 bases respectively, with 8 bases between them. There are 15 residues in the CDR3. The CDR3 region is CASSPPRNLNTEAFF. The CDR3 DNA follows: TGTGCCAGCTCACCACCGCGCAATTTGAACACTGAAGCTTTCTTT.

V usage is TRBV6-5 and J usage is TRBJ1-3; 8 bases map to TRBD1. Germline trimming cut 6 bases from V and 4 bases from J; bases unmatched to any gene: 5. CDR3 size: 14 residues. Germline V gene sequence: CDR1 MNHEY, CDR2 SVGAGI. The CDR3 sequence is CASSGQGVGNTIYF. The CDR3 bases are TGTGCCAGCAGCGGACAGGGTGTGGGAAACACCATATATTTT.

The chain combines TRBV28 with TRBJ2-2; 7 nucleotides match TRBD2. Losses at the gene ends were 3 bases for V and 7 bases for J; bases not matched to a gene: 11. The CDR3 covers 16 residues. Looked up from germline, CDR1 is MDHEN and CDR2 is SYDVKM. CDR3 in amino acids: CASSFGGSRSGGELFF. CDR3 bases: TGTGCCAGCAGTTTTGGCGGGAGTAGGTCGGGCGGGGAGCTGTTTTTT.

V is TRBV27 and J is TRBJ2-1; the match to TRBD2 covers 10 bases. Germline lookup yields CDR1 MNHEY and CDR2 SMNVEV (reference sequence). Trimming took 5 bases from V and 2 from J; bases not matched to a gene: 3. This CDR3 comprises 15 residues. Written as DNA, the CDR3 is TGTGCCAGCAGTCACGGACTAGCGGCCTACAATGAGCAGTTCTTC. It translates to CASSHGLAAYNEQFF.

The chain uses TRBV28 and TRBJ2-3; maybe TRBD1 (6 bases). CDR3 length: 16 residues. Trimming took off 5 bases at V and 1 base at J, with 16 bases between the two ends. Germline-derived CDR1 and CDR2 are MDHEN and SYDVKM. DNA of the CDR3: TGTGCCAGCAGTCTACAGGGTGCTTGGGGCACAGATACGCAGTATTTT. This encodes CASSLQGAWGTDTQYF.

V is TRBV3-1 (or the pseudogene TRBV3-2) and J is TRBJ2-7; 7 positions agree with TRBD2. The CDR3 consists of 14 residues. CDR1 and CDR2 (germline): LGHDT, YNNKEL (reference sequence). Germline trimming cut 5 bases from V and 6 bases from J; bases unmatched to any gene: 10. The CDR3 reads CASSSIGGSGEQYF. The CDR3 coding sequence is TGTGCCAGCAGCTCTATCGGCGGGAGTGGCGAGCAGTACTTC.

The chain has TRBV28 and TRBJ1-1; weak D call: TRBD1 (5 bases). The CDR3 consists of 16 residues. In germline, CDR1 is MDHEN, CDR2 SYDVKM. V was trimmed by 1 base and J by 0 bases, leaving 12 bases between them. The CDR3: CASSLFTGTMNTEAFF. CDR3 nucleotides: TGTGCCAGCAGTTTATTTACAGGAACAATGAACACTGAAGCTTTCTTT.

Remarks on this clone: A read error may account for a junction end that differs from germline. The chain uses TRBV7-7 and TRBJ2-1; 9 positions agree with TRBD2. The CDR3 loop spans 13 amino acids. In germline, CDR1 is SSHAT, CDR2 FNYEAQ (reference sequence). The CDR3 here is CASSTSGPTEQFF. The CDR3 nucleotides read TGTGCTAGCAGCACTAGCGGGCCGACAGAGCAGTTCTTC.

The chain links TRBV27 to TRBJ2-3, with 9 bases matching TRBD2. V lost 4 bases, J lost 4 bases, and 3 bases stayed unmatched. This CDR3 region has 14 residues. Per the germline V gene, CDR1 is MNHEY and CDR2 is SMNVEV (reference sequence). The CDR3 coding sequence is TGTGCCAGCAGTTGGCGGGAGGGCTCAGATACGCAGTATTTT. The encoded protein is CASSWREGSDTQYF.

The rearrangement links TRBV19 to TRBJ2-2; 12 bases match TRBD2. The trim removed 5 bases at V and 6 bases at J, leaving 10 bases unmatched. This CDR3 spans 17 amino acids. CDR1 is LNHDA, CDR2 SQIVND, per germline (reference sequence). The CDR3 sequence is CASSVSGTSGWAGELFF. The CDR3 bases are TGTGCCAGTAGTGTCTCCGGGACTAGCGGGTGGGCCGGGGAGCTGTTTTTT. Full variable domain (rest looked up from reference TRBV19 and TRBJ2-2): DGGITQSPKYLFRKEGQNVTLSCEQNLNHDAMYWYRQDPGQGLRLIYYSQIVNDFQKGDIAEGYSVSREKKESFPLTVTSAQKNPTAFYLCASSVSGTSGWAGELFFGEGSRLTVL.

The J gene is TRBJ2-7, the V gene TRBV1; TRBD2, the table's D call, lacks a check against the DNA. TRBV1 is tagged as a pseudogene. The CDR3 spans 18 residues. CDR3 loop: CTSSQRPLNSGPPYEQYF. CDR3 DNA sequence: TGCACCAGCAGTCAAAGGCCCTTAAATAGCGGGCCTCCCTACGAGCAGTACTTC.

The J gene is TRBJ2-6, the V gene TRBV6-4; 9 positions agree with TRBD1. CDR1 is MRHNA and CDR2 is SNTAGT in the germline V gene. CDR3 length: 20 amino acids. With V trimmed by 4 bases and J by 0 bases, 13 bases remained unmatched. The chain's CDR3 is CASSVNRDRVNNSGANVLTF. In DNA, the CDR3 is TGTGCCAGCAGTGTGAACCGGGACAGGGTCAACAACTCTGGGGCCAACGTCCTGACTTTC.

This clone was counted only a few times. The rearrangement links TRBV4-1 to TRBJ1-2, with 10 bases fitting TRBD1. The CDR3 spans 15 residues. V lost 1 base to trimming and J lost 4 bases; unmatched junction nucleotides: 3. From germline, CDR1 is MGHRA and CDR2 YSYEKL. The CDR3 protein is CASSQGDRGTYGYTF. CDR3 in DNA: TGCGCCAGCAGCCAAGGGGACAGGGGAACCTATGGCTACACCTTC.

The CDR3 coding sequence is TGTGCCAGCAGTTTGTCGCGCCACACTGAAGCTTTCTTT. Its translation: CASSLSRHTEAFF. This chain connects TRBV12-3 or TRBV12-4 to TRBJ1-1; D ambiguous. Trimming removed 3 bases from V and 3 bases from J, with 8 bases in between. CDR3 size: 13 residues.

The chain recombines TRBV4-1 with TRBJ1-5; TRBD1 aligns across 10 bases. CDR1 is MGHRA and CDR2 is YSYEKL in the germline V gene. This CDR3 is built from 20 residues. With V trimmed by 0 bases and J by 0 bases, 11 bases remained unmatched. The chain's CDR3 is CASSQEGGDRGFYSNQPQHF. CDR3 nucleotides: TGCGCCAGCAGCCAAGAAGGAGGGGACAGGGGATTTTATAGCAATCAGCCCCAGCATTTT.

J is TRBJ2-5 and V is TRBV15; 9 positions agree with TRBD1. CDR1 and CDR2 (germline): LNHNV, YYDKDF (reference sequence). CDR3 length equals 15 residues. With 5 bases clipped from V and 0 bases from J, the junction kept 4 bases outside the gene matches. The CDR3 loop is CATSGGQGHQETQYF. In DNA form, the CDR3 reads TGTGCCACCAGCGGGGGACAGGGCCACCAAGAGACCCAGTACTTC. Full variable domain (missing parts from reference TRBV15 and TRBJ2-5): DAMVIQNPRYQVTQFGKPVTLSCSQTLNHNVMYWYQQKSSQAPKLLFHYYDKDFNNEADTPDNFQSRRPNTSFCFLDIRSPGLGDTAMYLCATSGGQGHQETQYFGPGTRLLVL.

For the CDR3, the DNA is TGTGCCACCAGTGATTTGTCGCGAGTCTATGGCTACACCTTC. Its protein is CATSDLSRVYGYTF. The chain is built from TRBV24-1 and TRBJ1-2, with D uncertain. V was shortened by 0 bases and J by 4 bases, with 8 bases between the two germline ends. In germline, CDR1 is KGHDR, CDR2 SFDVKD. The length of the CDR3 is 14 residues.

The chain links TRBV4-1 to TRBJ1-2, with unresolved D. Germline loops: CDR1 MGHRA, CDR2 YSYEKL. The CDR3 runs 12 residues. Between the trimmed V and J ends, which lost 6 bases and 4 bases, there was a span of 9 bases. The CDR3 loop is CASSHLSYGYTF. DNA for the CDR3: TGCGCCAGCAGTCATCTAAGCTATGGCTACACCTTC.

This chain uses TRBV7-2 with TRBJ1-1; D is unclear. The V end was cut by 3 bases, the J end by 8 bases, with 10 bases between. The germline V gene has CDR1 SGHTA and CDR2 FQGNSA. The CDR3 spans 12 residues. The CDR3 coding sequence is TGTGCCAGCAGCTTCATTGGCAGGGAAGCTTTCTTT. It yields the protein CASSFIGREAFF.

This rearrangement joins TRBV28 to TRBJ1-5; possible D gene TRBD1, 5 bases. CDR1 is MDHEN, CDR2 SYDVKM, per germline. CDR3 length equals 15 residues. Trimming removed 7 bases at V and 3 bases at J, with 16 bases between. CDR3 amino acids: CASTLGGGYNQPQHF. CDR3 coding DNA: TGTGCCAGCACCCTGGGGGGAGGTTACAATCAGCCCCAGCATTTT. The full variable domain, in which reference TRBV28 and TRBJ1-5 provide the parts outside the CDR3, is DVKVTQSSRYLVKRTGEKVFLECVQDMDHENMFWYRQDPGLGLRLIYFSYDVKMKEKGDIPEGYSVSREKKERFSLILESASTNQTSMYLCASTLGGGYNQPQHFGDGTRLSIL.

The V call is TRBV9, the J call TRBJ1-1; D possibly corresponds to TRBD1 (6 bases). The V gene's germline CDR1 is SGDLS and CDR2 YYNGEE. Trimming took 2 bases from V and 10 from J, leaving 18 bases between them. The CDR3 loop spans 14 amino acids. CDR3 nucleotide sequence: TGTGCCAGCAGCGTTAAAGGCAGGGGTTCTGGAGCTTTCTTT. Its translation: CASSVKGRGSGAFF.